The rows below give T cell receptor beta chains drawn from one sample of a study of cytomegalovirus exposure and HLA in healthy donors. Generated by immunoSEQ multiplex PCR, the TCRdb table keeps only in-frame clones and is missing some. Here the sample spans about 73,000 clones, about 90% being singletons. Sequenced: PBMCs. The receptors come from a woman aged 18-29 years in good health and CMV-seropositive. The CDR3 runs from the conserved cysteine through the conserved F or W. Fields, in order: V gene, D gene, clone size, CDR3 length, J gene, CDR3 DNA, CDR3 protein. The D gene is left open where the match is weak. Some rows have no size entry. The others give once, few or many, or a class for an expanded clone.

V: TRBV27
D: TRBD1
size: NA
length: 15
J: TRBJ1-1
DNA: TGTGCCAGCAATCTACTAGGACAGGCGAACACTGAAGCTTTCTTT
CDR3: CASNLLGQANTEAFF

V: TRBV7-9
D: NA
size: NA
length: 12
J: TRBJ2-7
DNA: TGTGCCAGCAGCCCCTGGGCTGACGAGCAGTACTTC
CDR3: CASSPWADEQYF

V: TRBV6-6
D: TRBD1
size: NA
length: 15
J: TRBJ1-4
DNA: TGTGCCAGCATCCCACAGGGGGAGGGTAATGAAAAACTGTTTTTT
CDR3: CASIPQGEGNEKLFF

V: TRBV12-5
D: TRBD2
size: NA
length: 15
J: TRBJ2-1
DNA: TGTGCTAGTGGTCCGAGCGGGAGCTCCTACAATGAGCAGTTCTTC
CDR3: CASGPSGSSYNEQFF

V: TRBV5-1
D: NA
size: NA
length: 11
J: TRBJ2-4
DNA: TGCGCCAGCAGCGGAGGACAGATTCAGTACTTC
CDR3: CASSGGQIQYF

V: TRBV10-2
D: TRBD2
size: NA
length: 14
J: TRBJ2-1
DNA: TGCGCCAGCATGAGACTAGCGGGTGGTAATGAGCAGTTCTTC
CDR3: CASMRLAGGNEQFF

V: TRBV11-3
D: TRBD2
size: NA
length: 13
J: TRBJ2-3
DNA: TGTGCCAGCGGGGACTATCGCACAGATACGCAGTATTTT
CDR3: CASGDYRTDTQYF

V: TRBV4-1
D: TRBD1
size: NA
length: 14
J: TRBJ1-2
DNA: TGCGCCAGCAGCCCGGGACAGACCCAATATGGCTACACCTTC
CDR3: CASSPGQTQYGYTF

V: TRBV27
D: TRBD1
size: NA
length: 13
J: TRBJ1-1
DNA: TGTGCCAGCAGCCCTGGGACCAGGGGGCAAGCTTTCTTT
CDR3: CASSPGTRGQAFF

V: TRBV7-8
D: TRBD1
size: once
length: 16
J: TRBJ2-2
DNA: TGTGCCAGCACCGTGGAGGGGACAGGGGGGACCGGGGAGCTGTTTTTT
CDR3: CASTVEGTGGTGELFF

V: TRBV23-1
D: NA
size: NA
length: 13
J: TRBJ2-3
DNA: TGCGCCAGCATCCCACAGGGCACAGATACGCAGTATTTT
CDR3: CASIPQGTDTQYF

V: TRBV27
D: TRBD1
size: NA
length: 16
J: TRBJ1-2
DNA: TGTGCCAGCAGCGGTCGGAGGACAGGTCGCGGCTATGGCTACACCTTC
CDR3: CASSGRRTGRGYGYTF

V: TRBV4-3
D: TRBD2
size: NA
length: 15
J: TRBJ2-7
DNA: TGCGCCAGCAGCCGTAGCGGGGGGGACGCTTACGAGCAGTACTTC
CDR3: CASSRSGGDAYEQYF

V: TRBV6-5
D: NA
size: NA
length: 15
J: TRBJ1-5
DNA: TGTGCCAGCCGGGACACCATTTATAGCAATCAGCCCCAGCATTTT
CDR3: CASRDTIYSNQPQHF

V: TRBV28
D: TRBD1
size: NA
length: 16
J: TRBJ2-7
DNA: TGTGCCAGCAGTTTTGGTTTGGGACAGGGGGCCTACGAGCAGTACTTC
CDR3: CASSFGLGQGAYEQYF

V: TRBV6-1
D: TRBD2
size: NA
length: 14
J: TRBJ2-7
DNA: TGTGCCACTCAATTGGGACTAGCGGTGTACGAGCAGTACTTC
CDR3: CATQLGLAVYEQYF

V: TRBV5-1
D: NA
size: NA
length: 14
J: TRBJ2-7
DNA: TGCGCCAGCAGCTTGACCGGGATCTCCTACGAGCAGTACTTC
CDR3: CASSLTGISYEQYF

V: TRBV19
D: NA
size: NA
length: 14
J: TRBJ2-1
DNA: TGTGCCAGTAGTACCATAGACAGTTACAATGAGCAGTTCTTC
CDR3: CASSTIDSYNEQFF

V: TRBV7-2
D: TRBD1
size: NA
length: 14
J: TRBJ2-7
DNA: TGTGCCAGCAGCCATGACAGGGGAGTCAACGAGCAGTACTTC
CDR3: CASSHDRGVNEQYF

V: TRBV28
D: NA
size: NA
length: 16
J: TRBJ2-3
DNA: TGTGCCAGCAGTGACCGAAGGGGCGGGGGCACAGATACGCAGTATTTT
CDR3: CASSDRRGGGTDTQYF

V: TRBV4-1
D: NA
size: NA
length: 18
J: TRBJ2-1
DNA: TGCGCCAGCAGCCCCCTTTTCTTCGTACCGTTTGGGCCCAATGAGCAGTTCTTC
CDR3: CASSPLFFVPFGPNEQFF

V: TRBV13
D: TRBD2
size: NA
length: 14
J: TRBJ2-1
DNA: TGTGCCAGCAGCTCTAGCGGGAGGGCATCTGAGCAGTTCTTC
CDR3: CASSSSGRASEQFF

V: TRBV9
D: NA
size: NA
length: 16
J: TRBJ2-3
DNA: TGTGCCAGCAGCCCAGCAACTACCCCGAGCACAGATACGCAGTATTTT
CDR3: CASSPATTPSTDTQYF

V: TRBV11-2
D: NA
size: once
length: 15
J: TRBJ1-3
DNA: TGTGCCAGCAGCTTAGATCATAGCTCTGGAAACACCATATATTTT
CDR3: CASSLDHSSGNTIYF

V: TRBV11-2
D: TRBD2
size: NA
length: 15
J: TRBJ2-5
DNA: TGTGCCAGCAGCTTACGGGGACTAGCCCAAGAGACCCAGTACTTC
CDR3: CASSLRGLAQETQYF

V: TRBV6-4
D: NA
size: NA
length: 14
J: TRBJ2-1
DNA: TGTGCCAGCGCGACAGAGAGCTCCTACAATGAGCAGTTCTTC
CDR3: CASATESSYNEQFF

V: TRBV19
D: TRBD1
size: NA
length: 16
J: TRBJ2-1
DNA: TGTGCCAGTAGTATAGGTTGGGGACAGGGAAACAATGAGCAGTTCTTC
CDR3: CASSIGWGQGNNEQFF

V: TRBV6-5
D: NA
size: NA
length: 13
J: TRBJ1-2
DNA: TGTGCCAGCAGCCGTTCACGAGAGGGTGGCTACACCTTC
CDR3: CASSRSREGGYTF

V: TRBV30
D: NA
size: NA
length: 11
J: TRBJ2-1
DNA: TGTGCCTGGAGTGTCTCTAGCCAGCAGTTCTTC
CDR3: CAWSVSSQQFF

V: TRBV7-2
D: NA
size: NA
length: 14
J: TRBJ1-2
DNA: TGTGCCAGCAGCCCCCGCCCGGTCCAGGCGGGCTACACCTTC
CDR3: CASSPRPVQAGYTF

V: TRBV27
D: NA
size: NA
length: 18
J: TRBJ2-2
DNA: TGTGCCAGCAGACCAACCGCCCTAGCGATCCCGAACACCGGGGAGCTGTTTTTT
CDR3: CASRPTALAIPNTGELFF

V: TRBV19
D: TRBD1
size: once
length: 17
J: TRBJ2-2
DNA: TGTGCCAGTAGCAGGGACAGGGCGGTATTTTCTGCCGGGGAGCTGTTTTTT
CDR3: CASSRDRAVFSAGELFF

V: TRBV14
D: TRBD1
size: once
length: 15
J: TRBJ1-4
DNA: TGTGCCAGCAGCCCGAGGACAGGGGCAAATGAAAAACTGTTTTTT
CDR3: CASSPRTGANEKLFF

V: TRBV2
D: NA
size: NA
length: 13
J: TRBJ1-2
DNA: TGTGCCAGCGGCGGCTCCATTGGCTATGGCTACACCTTC
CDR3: CASGGSIGYGYTF

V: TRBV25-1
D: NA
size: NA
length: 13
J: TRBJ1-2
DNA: TGTGCCAGCACCGGGAGGGCTAACTATGGCTACACCTTC
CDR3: CASTGRANYGYTF

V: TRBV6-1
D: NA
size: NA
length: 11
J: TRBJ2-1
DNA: TGTGCCAGCACACGTGCGGGTGAGCAGTTCTTC
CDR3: CASTRAGEQFF

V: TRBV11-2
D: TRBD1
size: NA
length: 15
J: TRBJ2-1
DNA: TGTGCCAGCAGCTTAAACATACAGGGGGGCAATGAGCAGTTCTTC
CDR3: CASSLNIQGGNEQFF

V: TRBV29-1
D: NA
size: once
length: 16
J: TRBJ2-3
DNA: TGCAGCGTTGAACTTTTGGGGACACCTAGCACAGATACGCAGTATTTT
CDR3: CSVELLGTPSTDTQYF

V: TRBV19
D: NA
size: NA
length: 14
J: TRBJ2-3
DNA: TGTGCCAGTAGTATAGGAACTAGCACAGATACGCAGTATTTT
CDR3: CASSIGTSTDTQYF

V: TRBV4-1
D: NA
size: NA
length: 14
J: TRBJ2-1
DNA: TGCGCCAGCAGCCAAGATCCCGGGATCGATGAGCAGTTCTTC
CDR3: CASSQDPGIDEQFF

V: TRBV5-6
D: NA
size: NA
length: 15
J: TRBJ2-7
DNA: TGTGCCAGCAGCTTATTGAGGGAGTGGTCCTACGAGCAGTACTTC
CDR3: CASSLLREWSYEQYF

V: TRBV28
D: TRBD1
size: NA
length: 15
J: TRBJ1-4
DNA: TGTGCCAGCAGCCCCGGGACAGGGATCAATGAAAAACTGTTTTTT
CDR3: CASSPGTGINEKLFF

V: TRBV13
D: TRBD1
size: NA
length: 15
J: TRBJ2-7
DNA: TGTGCCAGCAGCTTAGGCCCGGGACAGGGATACGAGCAGTACTTC
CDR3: CASSLGPGQGYEQYF

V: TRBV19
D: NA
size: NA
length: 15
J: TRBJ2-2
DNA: TGTGCCAGTAGTATTAGGGACACTAACACCGGGGAGCTGTTTTTT
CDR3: CASSIRDTNTGELFF

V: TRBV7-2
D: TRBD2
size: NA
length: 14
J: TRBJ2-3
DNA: TGTGCCAGCAGGTTAGCGGGGGGGACAGATACGCAGTATTTT
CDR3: CASRLAGGTDTQYF

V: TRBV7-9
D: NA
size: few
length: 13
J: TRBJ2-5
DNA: TGTGCCAGCAGCTTACTAGGCGGGGAGACCCAGTACTTC
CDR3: CASSLLGGETQYF

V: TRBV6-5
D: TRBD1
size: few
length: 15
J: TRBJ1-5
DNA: TGTGCCAGCAGTCGACAGGGGGCTAGCAATCAGCCCCAGCATTTT
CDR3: CASSRQGASNQPQHF

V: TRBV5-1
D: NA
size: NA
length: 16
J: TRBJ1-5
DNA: TGCGCCAGCAGCTTGGGTCCCAGGGGTAGCAATCAGCCCCAGCATTTT
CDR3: CASSLGPRGSNQPQHF

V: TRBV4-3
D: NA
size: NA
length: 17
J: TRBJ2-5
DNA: TGCGCCAGCAGCCAAGACGTCGGGGACTCCCGACAAGAGACCCAGTACTTC
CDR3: CASSQDVGDSRQETQYF

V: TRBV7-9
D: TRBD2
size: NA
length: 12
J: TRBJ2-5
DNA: TGTGCCAGCCACCCGGGGGGAGAGACCCAGTACTTC
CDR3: CASHPGGETQYF

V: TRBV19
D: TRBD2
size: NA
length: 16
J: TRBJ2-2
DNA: TGTGCCAGTAGTCAGCGGGGCATAGGAACCTCCGGGGAGCTGTTTTTT
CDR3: CASSQRGIGTSGELFF

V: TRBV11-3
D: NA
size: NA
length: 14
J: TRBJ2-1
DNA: TGTGCCAGCAGCTTAGGTACTTCCTACAATGAGCAGTTCTTC
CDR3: CASSLGTSYNEQFF